These 23 T cell receptor beta chains were all obtained from the same sample, sequenced in a study of blood T cell repertoires in COVID-19. Using immunoSEQ multiplex PCR, the repertoire was profiled, and TCRdb retains in-frame clones only, with some absent. This table has about 160,000 clones, 60% to 85% appearing once. The sequenced sample consisted of peripheral blood. These TCRs come from a woman in her sixties or seventies with COVID-19, enrolled during active disease.

This clone was seen just once. The chain couples TRBV5-1 to TRBJ2-2; D is undetermined. Germline V gene sequence: CDR1 SGHRS, CDR2 YFSETQ. This CDR3 is built from 14 residues. Between the trimmed V and J ends, which lost 2 bases and 5 bases, there was a span of 10 bases. The DNA for the CDR3 is TGCGCCAGCAGCTTCCCTCGCGAGACCGGGGAGCTGTTTTTT. Amino acid sequence: CASSFPRETGELFF.

The chain combines TRBV11-2 with TRBJ2-7, with TRBD1 matching over 8 bases. Germline CDR1 SGHAT, CDR2 FQNNGV. The CDR3 has 17 amino acids. V was pared by 5 bases and J by 3 bases, with 15 bases of the junction left unmatched. CDR3 residues: CASSPRRVVGTGYEQYF. The CDR3 coding sequence is TGTGCCAGCAGCCCTCGCCGGGTAGTTGGGACAGGCTACGAGCAGTACTTC.

This chain links TRBV28 with TRBJ2-6; D is unresolved. The CDR3 is made up of 14 amino acids. V lost 3 bases, J lost 0 bases, and 3 bases lay in between. CDR1 is MDHEN, CDR2 SYDVKM, per germline. The CDR3 DNA reads as TGTGCCAGCAGTTTCGGCTCTGGGGCCAACGTCCTGACTTTC. Translation: CASSFGSGANVLTF.

The chain employs TRBV6-5 and TRBJ1-2; 9 nucleotides match TRBD1. Germline CDR1 and CDR2: MNHEY and SVGAGI. J gave up 5 bases and V 5 bases, and 9 bases lay outside the gene matches. This CDR3 spans 15 amino acids. As DNA, the CDR3 is TGTGCCAGCAGTCCGACAGGGGGATTGGGGTATGGCTACACCTTC. It specifies CASSPTGGLGYGYTF.

This chain joins TRBV19 and TRBJ1-1; a weak D match, TRBD1 (5 bases). The CDR3 runs 14 residues. Trimming left V 7 bases short and J 0 bases short, with 12 bases between. Per germline, CDR1 LNHDA and CDR2 SQIVND (reference sequence). CDR3 sequence: CASINRRMNTEAFF. CDR3 bases: TGTGCCAGTATCAACAGGAGAATGAACACTGAAGCTTTCTTT.

This chain connects TRBV19 to TRBJ1-5; D gene ambiguous. V was clipped by 0 bases and J by 6 bases, with 9 bases between them. CDR1 LNHDA and CDR2 SQIVND come from the germline V gene (reference sequence). The CDR3 spans 14 residues. Written as DNA, the CDR3 is TGTGCCAGTAGTATAGAAGACACAATTCAGCCCCAGCATTTT. Translation gives CASSIEDTIQPQHF.

V usage is TRBV28 and J usage is TRBJ2-3; 8 nucleotides match TRBD2. CDR1 and CDR2 from the germline V gene are MDHEN and SYDVKM. The CDR3 is made up of 17 amino acids. J lost 1 base, V lost 5 bases, and 11 bases had no gene match. The CDR3 DNA reads as TGTGCCAGCAGTCTCGGCGTGGGCGGGAGGCGCACAGATACGCAGTATTTT. Protein product: CASSLGVGGRRTDTQYF.

This clone was counted once. The gene calls are TRBV10-1 and TRBJ2-5; weak D call: TRBD1 (5 bases). Germline assignment: CDR1 WNHNN and CDR2 SYGVQD (reference sequence). CDR3 size: 13 residues. V was shortened by 1 base and J by 5 bases, with 8 bases between the two germline ends. CDR3 DNA: TGCGCCAGCAGTGAGTGTTCAGGGGAGACCCAGTACTTC. Translating gives CASSECSGETQYF.

The rearrangement joins TRBV4-2 to TRBJ2-3, with 14 bases identical to TRBD2. This CDR3 has 17 residues. The junction had 4 bases not matched to a gene; V was cut back by 2 bases and J by 3 bases. Germline V CDR1 and CDR2: LGHNA, YNFKEQ. This CDR3 is CASSQNGLAGGTDTQYF. The CDR3 DNA is TGTGCCAGCAGCCAAAACGGACTAGCGGGAGGAACAGATACGCAGTATTTT.

The rearrangement joins TRBV7-9 to TRBJ2-7, with TRBD2 as a possible D gene (5 bases). Trimming took 4 bases from V and 6 from J, leaving 16 bases between them. The CDR3 is 14 amino acids. Germline V gene lookup returns CDR1 SEHNR and CDR2 FQNEAQ (reference sequence). The CDR3 nucleotides are TGTGCCAGCAGCTCTACCAGAGGAGGAGTCGAGCAGTACTTC. Encoded protein: CASSSTRGGVEQYF.

V is TRBV2 and J is TRBJ1-5; D not resolved. The germline CDR1 and CDR2 sequences are SNHLY and FYNNEI. Trimming stripped 6 bases from V and 3 bases from J, with 15 bases between. There are 15 residues in the CDR3. CDR3 region: CASRTGSQVNQPQHF. DNA of the CDR3: TGTGCCAGCAGGACCGGCTCGCAGGTCAATCAGCCCCAGCATTTT.

This rearrangement joins TRBV7-6 to TRBJ2-2; D call uncertain. The CDR3 spans 13 residues. The germline V and J ends were trimmed by 0 bases and 5 bases, with 4 bases remaining between them. Germline V gives CDR1 SGHVS, CDR2 FNYEAQ. CDR3 in DNA: TGTGCCAGCAGCTTAGCGGAGACCGGGGAGCTGTTTTTT. Its translation: CASSLAETGELFF.

This chain uses TRBV29-1 with TRBJ2-3; TRBD1 might be the D (6 bases). Germline CDR1 is SQVTM and CDR2 is ANQGSEA. This CDR3 region has 11 residues. Trimming left V 4 bases short and J 4 bases short, with 6 bases between. The CDR3 sequence is CSVAGADTQYF. The CDR3 DNA reads as TGCAGCGTTGCAGGGGCAGATACGCAGTATTTT.

The chain uses TRBV6-2 or TRBV6-3 and TRBJ2-3; 10 bases map to TRBD2. CDR1 is MNHEY and CDR2 is SVGEGT in the germline V gene. V shed 3 bases, J shed 3 bases, and the junction held 9 bases outside the gene matches. The length of the CDR3 is 17 residues. This CDR3 is CASSYWSLAGATDTQYF. CDR3 nucleotide sequence: TGTGCCAGCAGTTATTGGTCGCTAGCGGGAGCAACAGATACGCAGTATTTT.

This clone has only a few counts. CDR3 in DNA: TGTGCCAGCAGCCCCGGTGTGAATTCACCCCTCCACTTT. Its protein product is CASSPGVNSPLHF. The chain links TRBV11-2 to TRBJ1-6; no reliable D call. The CDR3 has 13 residues. Germline V gene sequence: CDR1 SGHAT, CDR2 FQNNGV. Between the trimmed V and J ends, which lost 5 bases and 7 bases, there was a span of 9 bases.

The gene calls are TRBV5-1 and TRBJ2-1, with TRBD2 as a possible D gene (5 bases). Trimming stripped 5 bases from V and 8 bases from J, with 11 bases between. Germline lookup yields CDR1 SGHRS and CDR2 YFSETQ. CDR3 size: 12 residues. The CDR3 sequence: CASSLGGYEQFF. The CDR3 DNA reads TGCGCCAGCAGTTTAGGAGGCTATGAGCAGTTCTTC.

This chain joins TRBV5-4 and TRBJ2-5, with a tentative D call TRBD2 (5 bases). The ends were cut back, 0 bases at V and 7 bases at J, with 19 bases in the middle. The CDR3 has 16 amino acids. Germline assignment: CDR1 SGHNT and CDR2 YYREEE (reference sequence). The CDR3 nucleotides are TGTGCCAGCAGCTTGGATGGCAGGCCGGAGGAAGGGACCCAGTACTTC. Its translation is CASSLDGRPEEGTQYF.

There are a few counts of this clone. V and J are TRBV13 and TRBJ2-5, with 10 positions matching TRBD2. With 2 bases clipped from V and 4 bases from J, the junction kept 4 bases outside the gene matches. Germline assignment: CDR1 PRHDT and CDR2 FYEKMQ (reference sequence). This CDR3 comprises 15 residues. CDR3 bases: TGTGCCAGCAGCTTAAAGCTAGCGGGAGTAGAGACCCAGTACTTC. This codes for CASSLKLAGVETQYF.

The chain is built from TRBV4-1 and TRBJ1-2, with 7 bases fitting TRBD1. Losses at the gene ends were 0 bases for V and 5 bases for J; bases not matched to a gene: 3. Germline CDR1 is MGHRA and CDR2 is YSYEKL. This CDR3 has 14 amino acids. The CDR3 DNA reads TGCGCCAGCAGCCAAGAACAGGGGTTATATGGCTACACCTTC. Its protein product is CASSQEQGLYGYTF.

This clone was seen a few times. V is TRBV5-6 and J is TRBJ2-1, with D maybe TRBD2 (6 bases). CDR3 length equals 14 residues. Trimming stripped 3 bases from V and 6 bases from J, with 13 bases between. Germline CDR1 is SGHDT and CDR2 is YYEEEE. As DNA, the CDR3 is TGTGCCAGCAGCTCGGTCGGGAGATCCAATGAGCAGTTCTTC. Translated: CASSSVGRSNEQFF.

V and J are TRBV5-6 and TRBJ2-1; the D gene is possibly TRBD2 (5 bases). V was cut by 4 bases and J by 5 bases, with 16 bases left in between. The CDR3 is made up of 15 amino acids. Germline CDR1 is SGHDT and CDR2 is YYEEEE. DNA of the CDR3: TGTGCCAGCAGCGAAGCGGTGAGTAATAACAATGAGCAGTTCTTC. Residues: CASSEAVSNNNEQFF.

The V call is TRBV5-6, the J call TRBJ2-7; no definite D call. CDR3 length: 13 amino acids. V was trimmed by 3 bases and J by 6 bases, leaving 13 bases between them. The germline CDR1 and CDR2 sequences are SGHDT and YYEEEE. The CDR3: CASSSVGRREQYF. The DNA of the CDR3 is TGTGCCAGCAGCTCGGTGGGCCGGCGCGAGCAGTACTTC. The full variable domain, with the rest looked up from reference TRBV5-6 and TRBJ2-7, is DAGVTQSPTHLIKTRGQQVTLRCSPKSGHDTVSWYQQALGQGPQFIFQYYEEEERQRGNFPDRFSGHQFPNYSSELNVNALLLGDSALYLCASSSVGRREQYFGPGTRLTVT.

The J gene is TRBJ1-5, the V gene TRBV21-1; TRBD1 is the table's D call and was not checked against the DNA. TRBV21-1 is designated a pseudogene. The CDR3 spans 16 residues. The CDR3 nucleotides are TGTGCCAGCAGCAGCCACGACAGGGTGGTGAACCAGCCCCAGCATTTT. Protein sequence: CASSSHDRVVNQPQHF.